These T cell receptor beta chains were read from a single sample in a study of blood T cells in healthy people across ages. TCRdb reprocessed the 5' RACE reads via MiXCR and lists one record per CDR3 protein. The sample carries about 680,000 distinct CDR3 sequences, about 52% recorded once. The sequencing sample was made of blood. These receptors were obtained from a woman aged 55-70 years in good health. Both conserved end residues are part of each CDR3. A D gene is named only where the DNA matches it firmly. Expanded clones get a size class; other rows say once, few or many, or leave the size out.

.	.	TRBJ2-3	TRBV20-1	CSAKETPTDTQYF	TGCAGTGCTAAAGAAACGCCAACAGATACGCAGTATTTT
.	.	TRBJ1-4	TRBV7-8	CASSQLWHFREKLFF	TGTGCCAGCAGCCAACTATGGCACTTTCGAGAAAAACTGTTTTTT
.	TRBD2	TRBJ2-5	TRBV7-2	CASSSGLAGSQETQYF	TGTGCCAGCAGCTCGGGACTAGCGGGCTCTCAAGAGACCCAGTACTTC
.	.	TRBJ1-2	TRBV6-1	CASSEGGENYGYTF	TGTGCCAGCAGTGAAGGGGGCGAGAACTATGGCTACACCTTC
.	.	TRBJ1-1	TRBV28	CASSTTQSEVFF	TGTGCCAGCAGTACCACACAGTCTGAAGTTTTCTTT
.	.	TRBJ2-3	TRBV12-3/TRBV12-4	CASVKADAQYF	TGTGCCAGCGTCAAAGCAGATGCGCAGTATTTT
.	TRBD2	TRBJ2-1	TRBV12-3/TRBV12-4	CASRIAGGGNEQFF	TGTGCCAGCAGAATAGCGGGAGGGGGGAATGAGCAGTTCTTC
.	TRBD2	TRBJ2-5	TRBV5-1	CASSASGRMQETQYF	TGCGCCAGCAGTGCTAGCGGGAGGATGCAAGAGACCCAGTACTTC
.	TRBD1	TRBJ1-2	TRBV25-1	CASSPGQGRLGGYTF	TGTGCCAGCAGCCCCGGACAGGGGAGATTGGGTGGCTACACCTTC
.	.	TRBJ2-7	TRBV2	CASSAAQGPRRRYEQYF	TGTGCCAGCAGTGCAGCCCAGGGTCCGAGACGACGATACGAGCAGTACTTC
few	TRBD2	TRBJ2-7	TRBV27	CASSLSTSGLSYEQYF	TGTGCCAGCAGTTTATCGACTAGCGGACTTTCCTACGAGCAGTACTTC
.	.	TRBJ2-7	TRBV7-2	CASSLASRSEQYF	TGTGCCAGCAGCTTAGCAAGTCGATCGGAGCAGTACTTC
.	.	TRBJ2-5	TRBV11-2	CASSPPRVGSFEQYF	TGTGCCAGCAGTCCCCCTCGGGTAGGGAGTTTTGAGCAGTACTTC
few	TRBD1	TRBJ2-4	TRBV28	CASRQGRESKNIQYF	TGTGCCAGCCGACAGGGAAGGGAGTCCAAAAACATTCAGTACTTC
few	.	TRBJ2-7	TRBV6-6	CASSFTSYAYEQYF	TGTGCCAGCAGTTTTACTAGCTACGCCTACGAGCAGTACTTC
few	TRBD1	TRBJ2-7	TRBV7-2	CASSPTGGRSYEQYF	TGTGCCAGCAGCCCCACAGGGGGCCGCTCCTACGAGCAGTACTTC
.	.	TRBJ2-5	TRBV7-2	CASSSRGETQYF	TGTGCCAGCAGCTCCAGGGGAGAGACCCAGTACTTC
.	.	TRBJ2-7	TRBV13	CAGSLGRRGIGEQYF	TGTGCCGGCAGCTTAGGCCGCAGGGGCATAGGCGAGCAGTACTTC
.	.	TRBJ2-7	TRBV6-2/TRBV6-3	CASSRTQTSTYEQYF	TGTGCCAGCAGTCGTACTCAGACAAGTACCTACGAGCAGTACTTC
.	.	TRBJ1-4	TRBV5-5	CASSLWRNEKLFF	TGTGCCAGCAGCTTGTGGCGGAATGAAAAACTGTTTTTT
.	TRBD1	TRBJ2-7	TRBV15	CATKQETGIGYEQYF	TGTGCCACCAAACAGGAGACAGGGATAGGCTACGAGCAGTACTTC
few	TRBD2	TRBJ2-7	TRBV7-2	CASSLSSAGGLGYEQYF	TGTGCCAGCAGCTTAAGCTCGGCGGGAGGGTTGGGTTACGAGCAGTACTTC
once	.	TRBJ1-4	TRBV29-1	CSGSGAATNEKLFF	TGCAGCGGCTCAGGGGCGGCAACTAATGAAAAACTGTTTTTT
.	.	TRBJ2-1	TRBV7-2	CASAIKTEQFF	TGTGCCAGCGCCATCAAAACAGAACAGTTCTTC
.	TRBD2	TRBJ2-3	TRBV11-3	CASSLGGSDTDTQYF	TGTGCCAGCAGCTTAGGCGGGAGCGACACAGATACGCAGTATTTT
few	TRBD1	TRBJ1-1	TRBV27	CASSLGTGVDAFF	TGTGCCAGCAGTTTAGGGACAGGGGTAGACGCTTTCTTT
.	.	TRBJ2-7	TRBV20-1	CSAVGDPTYEQNF	TGCAGTGCAGTAGGGGATCCTACCTACGAGCAGAACTTC
.	.	TRBJ2-7	TRBV6-6	CASSYPADSYEQYF	TGTGCCAGCAGTTACCCGGCCGACTCCTACGAGCAGTACTTC
.	TRBD1	TRBJ2-7	TRBV14	CASKRTGAPYEQYF	TGTGCCAGCAAGAGGACAGGGGCCCCCTACGAGCAGTACTTC
many	TRBD2	TRBJ2-3	TRBV4-3	CASSQDLAGDTQYF	TGCGCCAGCAGCCAGGATCTAGCGGGAGATACGCAGTATTTT
once	.	TRBJ2-7	TRBV7-6	CASSPALTYEQYF	TGTGCCAGCAGCCCAGCCCTTACCTACGAGCAGTACTTC
.	.	TRBJ2-4	TRBV20-1	CSARKGASKNIQYF	TGCAGTGCTAGGAAAGGAGCGTCAAAAAACATTCAGTACTTC
few	.	TRBJ2-7	TRBV6-5	CASRGLGTYEQYF	TGTGCCAGCAGGGGGCTGGGGACCTACGAGCAGTACTTC
.	TRBD1	TRBJ1-4	TRBV28	CASKPGQGYEKLFF	TGTGCCAGCAAGCCCGGACAGGGGTATGAAAAACTGTTTTTT
few	TRBD2	TRBJ2-3	TRBV20-1	CSAPAVTSGSFRTQYF	TGCAGTGCCCCGGCAGTGACTAGCGGGAGTTTCCGAACGCAGTATTTT
.	TRBD2	TRBJ2-3	TRBV11-3	CASSLTSGADTQYF	TGTGCCAGCAGCTTAACTAGCGGGGCAGATACGCAGTATTTT